This TCR beta chain was found in a study of Ad26.COV2.S vaccination and SARS-CoV-2 variants (dated by TCRdb to the early 2020s). About the full investigation: Donors in the vaccine arm were drawn from COV1001, a phase I-IIa trial of Ad26.COV2.S in healthy adults that was multicentre, randomized, double-blind and placebo-controlled. The TCR-sequenced set comprised approximately 32 samples: around 20 Ad26.COV2.S vaccine recipients, 5 placebo recipients and 8 SARS-CoV-2 convalescent individuals. Throughout the experiments and outcome assessment, investigators stayed blinded to trial group allocation. Ad26.COV2.S was administered intramuscularly at a dose of 5x10^10 or 1x10^11 viral particles, either as one shot or as two shots given 56 days apart. TCRbeta repertoire sequencing was used to assess the specificity and breadth of SARS-CoV-2-reactive T cell receptors after Ad26.COV2.S vaccination. Participants in the trial were split at random into five groups of five each, receiving low-dose or high-dose Ad26.COV2.S once or twice, or else placebo on both occasions. Study-wide findings and limitations: Spike-specific TCR breadth was higher in Ad26.COV2.S recipients than in placebo recipients (P = 0.0014). Comparable non-spike TCR breadth was observed between vaccine and placebo recipients, consistent with only spike being contained in the vaccine. The study lacked the statistical power to compare responses across vaccine doses or regimens. Substantial breadth of spike-specific CD8+ and CD4+ T cell responses was reported after vaccination. According to the authors, total T cell responses may have been underestimated by the TCR breadth and depth analyses.

The immunoSEQ Assay was used to sequence TCRbeta CDR3 regions. After extraction, genomic DNA underwent amplification by bias-controlled multiplex PCR, followed by high-throughput sequencing. The source study handled its data this way. To quantify the absolute abundance of every unique TCRbeta CDR3 region, sequences were collapsed and filtered. T cell fraction was estimated by normalization of TCRbeta template counts to usable DNA, with usable DNA being measured through amplification of reference genes present in all nucleated cells. Repertoire TCRs were annotated as SARS-CoV-2-specific when V gene, CDR3 amino acid sequence and J gene were exactly matched to a known reactive TCR set. MIRA supplied the reference SARS-CoV-2 TCR set, which was filtered for enrichment in COVID-19-positive ImmuneCODE repertoires so that public or cross-reactive TCRs were removed. Using the MIRA antigens, annotated TCRs were further analysed by specific ORF or by position within an ORF. Breadth was defined as the number of annotated unique rearrangements divided by the total number of unique productive rearrangements, and depth was defined as the summed frequency of the annotated unique rearrangements. TCR breadth was compared between groups using two-sided Wilcoxon rank-sum tests. As stored in TCRdb, this immuneACCESS dataset retains in-frame rearrangements with V and J assigned. A fraction of the clones does not appear; measured against another copy, unresolved V genes explain less than half of the discrepancy, and the remainder lacks a known reason. V, J and clone size derive from that table, while D and trimming were established from the DNA sequence. The sample yields some 640,000 clones; around 89% were counted once. The ten largest make up approximately 1.5% of the sample.

A distance of 10 bases separates the germline ends of V and J, which lose 0 bases and 0 bases respectively. The germline V gene encodes CDR1 SGHTS and CDR2 YDEGEE. From the cysteine up to the phenylalanine, the CDR3 has a length of 16 residues. The DNA shown is the 48-base CDR3, in frame from base 1. Sample treatment or condition, as interpreted from the label and publication: about 20 received Ad26.COV2.S at low or high dose, single or two shots; roughly five received placebo; per-sample allocation not given. For vaccine and placebo recipients, the sequenced repertoires came from samples collected on day 63 after the first injection. Cohort 1b enrolled roughly 25 adults aged 18-55 years at a single site in Boston, USA, between 29 July and 7 August 2020. Ad26.COV2.S was a replication-incompetent adenovirus type 26 vector that expressed a prefusion-stabilized SARS-CoV-2 spike protein derived from the original Wuhan strain.

Turning to this clone: Which antigen it targets is not known. No base quality values were provided; no much bigger clone lies one nucleotide off.

Material: peripheral blood, obtained in a trial of Ad26.COV2.S vaccine versus placebo. The chain was built from TRBV5-8 and TRBJ1-5, with no D gene named confidently. This TCR was recovered from a person between 18 and 59 years old who received the Ad26.COV2.S COVID-19 vaccine or a placebo. The DNA is as follows: TGTGCCAGCAGCTTGGGATTACAGCGTAGCAATCAGCCCCAGCATTTT. Its translation reads: CASSLGLQRSNQPQHF.